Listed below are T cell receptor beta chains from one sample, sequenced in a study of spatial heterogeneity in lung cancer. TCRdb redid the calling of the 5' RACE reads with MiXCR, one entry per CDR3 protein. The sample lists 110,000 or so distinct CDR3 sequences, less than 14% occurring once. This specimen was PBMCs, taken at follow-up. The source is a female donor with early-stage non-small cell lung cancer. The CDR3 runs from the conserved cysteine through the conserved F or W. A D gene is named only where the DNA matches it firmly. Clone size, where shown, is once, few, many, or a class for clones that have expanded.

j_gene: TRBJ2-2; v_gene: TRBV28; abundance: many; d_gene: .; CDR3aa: CASSPGAANTGELFF; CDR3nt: TGTGCCAGCAGCCCTGGGGCGGCGAACACCGGGGAGCTGTTTTTT
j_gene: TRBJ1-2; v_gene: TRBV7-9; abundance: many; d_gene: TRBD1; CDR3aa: CASSPWGQGNGYTF; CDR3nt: TGTGCCAGCAGCCCCTGGGGACAGGGTAATGGCTACACCTTC
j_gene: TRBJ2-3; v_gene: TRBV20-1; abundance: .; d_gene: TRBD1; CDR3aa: CSARDTGGGDTQYF; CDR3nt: TGCAGTGCTAGAGATACAGGGGGAGGAGATACGCAGTATTTT
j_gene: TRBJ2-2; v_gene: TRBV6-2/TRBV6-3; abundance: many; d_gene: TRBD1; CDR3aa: CASTSPLWTGLNTGELFF; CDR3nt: TGTGCCAGCACCTCACCCCTATGGACAGGATTGAACACCGGGGAGCTGTTTTTT
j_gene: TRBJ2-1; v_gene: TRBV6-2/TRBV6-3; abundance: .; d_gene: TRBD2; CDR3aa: CASSLRTSFSGNEQFF; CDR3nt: TGTGCCAGCAGCTTACGGACTAGTTTTTCGGGCAATGAGCAGTTCTTC
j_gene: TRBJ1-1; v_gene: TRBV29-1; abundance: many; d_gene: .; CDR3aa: CSAGTPKLDTEAFF; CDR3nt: TGCAGCGCCGGGACCCCTAAGCTGGACACTGAAGCTTTCTTT
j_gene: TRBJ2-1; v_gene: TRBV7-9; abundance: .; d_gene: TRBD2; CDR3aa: CASSLAGTRVGEQFF; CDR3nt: TGTGCCAGCAGCCTAGCCGGGACTAGGGTAGGCGAGCAGTTCTTC
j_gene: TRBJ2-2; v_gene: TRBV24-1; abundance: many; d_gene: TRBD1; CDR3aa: CATRDRIAGELFF; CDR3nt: TGTGCCACCAGGGACAGGATAGCCGGGGAGCTGTTTTTT
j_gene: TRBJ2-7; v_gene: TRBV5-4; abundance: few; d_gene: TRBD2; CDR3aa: CASSLLAGGREQYF; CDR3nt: TGTGCCAGCAGCTTACTAGCGGGAGGGCGGGAGCAGTACTTC
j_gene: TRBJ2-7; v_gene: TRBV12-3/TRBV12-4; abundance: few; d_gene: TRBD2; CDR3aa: CASTFGLSGDEQYF; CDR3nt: TGTGCCAGCACATTCGGGCTAAGCGGGGACGAGCAGTACTTC
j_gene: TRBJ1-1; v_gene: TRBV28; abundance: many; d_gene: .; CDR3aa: CASSSGGWDTEAFF; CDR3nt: TGTGCCAGCAGCTCCGGTGGGTGGGACACTGAAGCTTTCTTT
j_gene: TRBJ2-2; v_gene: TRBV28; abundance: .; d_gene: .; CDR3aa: CASSLPPGLYTGELFF; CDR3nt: TGTGCCAGCAGTCTCCCTCCGGGACTTTACACCGGGGAGCTGTTTTTT
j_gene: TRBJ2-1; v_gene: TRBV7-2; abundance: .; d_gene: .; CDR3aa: CASSLDQGMQFF; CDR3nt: TGTGCCAGCAGCTTAGACCAGGGTATGCAGTTCTTC
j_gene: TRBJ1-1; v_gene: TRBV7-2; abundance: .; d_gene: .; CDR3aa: CASSFGGHTEAFF; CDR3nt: TGTGCCAGCAGCTTCGGCGGACACACTGAAGCTTTCTTT
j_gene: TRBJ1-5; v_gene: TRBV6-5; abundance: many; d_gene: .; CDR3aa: CASSRTANQPQHF; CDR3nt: TGTGCCAGCAGTCGTACAGCAAATCAGCCCCAGCATTTT
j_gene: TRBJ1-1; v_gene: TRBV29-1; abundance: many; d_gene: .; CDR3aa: CSVAQNTEAFF; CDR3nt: TGCAGCGTTGCCCAGAACACTGAAGCTTTCTTT
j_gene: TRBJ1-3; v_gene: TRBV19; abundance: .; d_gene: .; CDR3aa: CASMAHSGNTIYF; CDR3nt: TGTGCCAGTATGGCTCACTCTGGAAACACCATATATTTT
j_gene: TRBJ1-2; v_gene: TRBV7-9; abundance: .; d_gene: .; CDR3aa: CASSLSSGNYGYTF; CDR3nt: TGTGCCAGCAGCTTAAGTTCTGGGAACTATGGCTACACCTTC
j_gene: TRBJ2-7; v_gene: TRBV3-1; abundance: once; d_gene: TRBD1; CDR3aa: CASSPGTVQDRYF; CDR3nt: TGTGCCAGCAGCCCAGGGACAGTGCAAGACCGGTACTTC
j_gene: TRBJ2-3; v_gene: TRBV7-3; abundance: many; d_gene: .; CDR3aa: CASSLNMRTDTQYF; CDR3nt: TGTGCCAGCAGCTTAAATATGCGGACAGATACGCAGTATTTT
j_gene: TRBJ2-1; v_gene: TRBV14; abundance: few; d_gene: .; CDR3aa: CASSHWDEQFF; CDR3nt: TGTGCCAGCAGCCACTGGGATGAGCAGTTCTTC
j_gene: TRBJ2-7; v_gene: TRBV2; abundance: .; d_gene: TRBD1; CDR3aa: CASSDLVGTGAHEQYF; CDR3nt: TGTGCCAGCAGTGATTTGGTGGGGACAGGGGCCCACGAGCAGTACTTC